This TCR beta chain appears in the sequencing data of a study of control samples from healthy donors and cancer patients. Using immunoSEQ multiplex PCR, the repertoire was profiled, and TCRdb retains in-frame clones only, with some absent. This sample has around 130,000 clones; around 87% occur once, and the top ten carry around 10%. On this clone: A read error may account for a junction end that differs from germline.

CDR3 length: 14 residues. CDR1 is SNHLY, CDR2 FYNNEI, per germline. What was sequenced was blood. The chain couples TRBV2 to TRBJ1-3; D is unresolved. The TCR sequence derives from a man in his thirties or forties in good health. The chain's CDR3 is CASREAASGNTIYF. The CDR3 bases are TGTGCCAGCAGAGAAGCCGCCTCTGGAAACACCATATATTTT.